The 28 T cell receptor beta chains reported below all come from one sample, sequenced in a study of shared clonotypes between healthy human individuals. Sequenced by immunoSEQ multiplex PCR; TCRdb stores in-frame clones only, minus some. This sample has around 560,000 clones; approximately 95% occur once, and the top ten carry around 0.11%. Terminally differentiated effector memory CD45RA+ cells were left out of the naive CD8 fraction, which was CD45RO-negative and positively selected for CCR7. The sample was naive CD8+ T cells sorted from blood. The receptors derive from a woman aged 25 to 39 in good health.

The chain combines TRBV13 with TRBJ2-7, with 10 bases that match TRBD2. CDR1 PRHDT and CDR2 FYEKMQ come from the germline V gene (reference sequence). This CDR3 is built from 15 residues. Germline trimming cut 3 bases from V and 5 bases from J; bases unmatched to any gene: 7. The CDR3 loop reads CASSLASGSFHEQYF. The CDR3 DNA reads TGTGCCAGCAGCTTGGCTAGCGGGAGCTTCCACGAGCAGTACTTC.

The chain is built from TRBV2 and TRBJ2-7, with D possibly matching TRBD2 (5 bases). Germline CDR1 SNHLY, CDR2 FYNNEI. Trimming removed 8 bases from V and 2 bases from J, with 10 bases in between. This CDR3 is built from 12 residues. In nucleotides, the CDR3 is TGTGCCAGCGGACCGGAGGCCTACGAGCAGTACTTC. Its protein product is CASGPEAYEQYF.

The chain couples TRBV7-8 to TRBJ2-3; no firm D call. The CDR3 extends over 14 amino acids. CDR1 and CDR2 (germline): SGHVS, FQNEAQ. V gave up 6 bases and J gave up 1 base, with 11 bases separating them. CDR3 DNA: TGTGCCAGCAGTTCTCCTCTCCGCACAGATACGCAGTATTTT. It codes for CASSSPLRTDTQYF.

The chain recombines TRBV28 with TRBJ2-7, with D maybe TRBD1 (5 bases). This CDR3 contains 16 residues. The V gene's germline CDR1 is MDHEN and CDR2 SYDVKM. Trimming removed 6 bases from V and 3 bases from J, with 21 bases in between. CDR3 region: CASSSNSAREDYEQYF. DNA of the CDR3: TGTGCCAGCAGCTCTAACTCGGCCAGGGAAGACTACGAGCAGTACTTC.

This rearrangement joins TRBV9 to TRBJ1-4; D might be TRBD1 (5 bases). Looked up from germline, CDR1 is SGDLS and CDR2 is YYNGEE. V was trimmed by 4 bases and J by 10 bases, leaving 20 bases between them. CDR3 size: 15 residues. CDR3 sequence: CASSTPGEGPGKLFF. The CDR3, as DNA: TGTGCCAGCAGCACTCCGGGTGAGGGGCCAGGAAAACTGTTTTTT.

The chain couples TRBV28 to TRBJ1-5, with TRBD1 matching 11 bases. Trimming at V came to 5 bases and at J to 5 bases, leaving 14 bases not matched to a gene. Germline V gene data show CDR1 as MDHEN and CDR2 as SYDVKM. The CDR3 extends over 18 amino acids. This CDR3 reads CASSPSPGDRGYHQPQHF. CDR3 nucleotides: TGTGCCAGCAGTCCCTCCCCCGGGGACAGGGGGTACCATCAGCCCCAGCATTTT.

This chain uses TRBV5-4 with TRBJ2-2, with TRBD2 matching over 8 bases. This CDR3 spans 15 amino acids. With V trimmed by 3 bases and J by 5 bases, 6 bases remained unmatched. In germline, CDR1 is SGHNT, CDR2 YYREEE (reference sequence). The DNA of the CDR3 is TGTGCCAGCAGCTACCGGGAGGGCCTGACCGGGGAGCTGTTTTTT. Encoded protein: CASSYREGLTGELFF.

The CDR3 nucleotides are TGTGCCAGCAGCCCCGAGTACACTGAAGCTTTCTTT. This sequence encodes CASSPEYTEAFF. The genes are TRBV7-2 and TRBJ1-1, with D hard to call. V lost 5 bases, J lost 3 bases, and 7 bases lay in between. The CDR3 is 12 amino acids. Germline-derived CDR1 and CDR2 are SGHTA and FQGNSA.

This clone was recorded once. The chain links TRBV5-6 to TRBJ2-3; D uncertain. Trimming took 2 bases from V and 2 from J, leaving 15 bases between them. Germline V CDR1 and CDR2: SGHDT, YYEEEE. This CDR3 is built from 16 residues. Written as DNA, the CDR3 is TGTGCCAGCAGCTTTATTTCTGGGTGGTACACAGATACGCAGTATTTT. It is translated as CASSFISGWYTDTQYF. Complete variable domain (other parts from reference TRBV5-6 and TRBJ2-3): DAGVTQSPTHLIKTRGQQVTLRCSPKSGHDTVSWYQQALGQGPQFIFQYYEEEERQRGNFPDRFSGHQFPNYSSELNVNALLLGDSALYLCASSFISGWYTDTQYFGPGTRLTVL.

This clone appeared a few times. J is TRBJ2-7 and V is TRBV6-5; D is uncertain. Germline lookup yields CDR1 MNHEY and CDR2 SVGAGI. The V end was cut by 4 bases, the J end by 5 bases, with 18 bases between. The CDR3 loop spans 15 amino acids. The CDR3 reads CASSSGLPYDHEQYF. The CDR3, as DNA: TGTGCCAGCAGTTCCGGGCTACCCTATGACCACGAGCAGTACTTC.

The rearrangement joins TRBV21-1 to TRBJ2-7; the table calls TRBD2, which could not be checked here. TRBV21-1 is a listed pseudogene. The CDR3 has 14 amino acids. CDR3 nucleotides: TGTGCCAGCCCAAAGGTGCGGGAGTCTCGCGAGCAGTACTTC. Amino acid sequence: CASPKVRESREQYF.

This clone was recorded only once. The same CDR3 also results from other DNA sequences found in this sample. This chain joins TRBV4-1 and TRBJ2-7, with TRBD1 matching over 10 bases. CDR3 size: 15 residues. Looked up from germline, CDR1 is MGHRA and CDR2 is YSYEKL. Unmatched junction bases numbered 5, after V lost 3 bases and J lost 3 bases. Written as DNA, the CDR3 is TGCGCCAGCAGCCAGCCGGGACAGGGGCTCTACGAGCAGTACTTC. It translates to CASSQPGQGLYEQYF.

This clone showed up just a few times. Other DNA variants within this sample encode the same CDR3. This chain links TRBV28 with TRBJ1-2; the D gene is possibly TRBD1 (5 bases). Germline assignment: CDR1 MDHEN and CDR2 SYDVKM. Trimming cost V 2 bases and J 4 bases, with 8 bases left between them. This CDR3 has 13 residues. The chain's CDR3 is CASSLRGSYGYTF. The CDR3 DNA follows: TGTGCCAGCAGTTTAAGGGGCTCCTATGGCTACACCTTC.

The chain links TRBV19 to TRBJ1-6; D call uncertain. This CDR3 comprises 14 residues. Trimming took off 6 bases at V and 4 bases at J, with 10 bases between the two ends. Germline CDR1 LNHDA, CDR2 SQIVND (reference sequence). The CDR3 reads CASRIRDYNSPLHF. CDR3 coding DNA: TGTGCCAGTAGGATCCGGGATTATAATTCACCCCTCCACTTT.

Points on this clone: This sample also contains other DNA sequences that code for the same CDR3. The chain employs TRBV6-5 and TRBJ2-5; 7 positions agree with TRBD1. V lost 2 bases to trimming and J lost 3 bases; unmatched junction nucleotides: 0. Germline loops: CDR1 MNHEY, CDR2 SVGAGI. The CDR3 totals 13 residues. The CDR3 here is CASSYDREETQYF. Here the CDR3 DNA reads TGTGCCAGCAGTTACGACAGGGAAGAGACCCAGTACTTC.

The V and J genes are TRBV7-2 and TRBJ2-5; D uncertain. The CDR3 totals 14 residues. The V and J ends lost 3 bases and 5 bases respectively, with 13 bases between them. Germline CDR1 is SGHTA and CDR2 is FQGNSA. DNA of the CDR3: TGTGCCAGCAGCTTCGGGTTCGATCTGGAGACCCAGTACTTC. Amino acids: CASSFGFDLETQYF.

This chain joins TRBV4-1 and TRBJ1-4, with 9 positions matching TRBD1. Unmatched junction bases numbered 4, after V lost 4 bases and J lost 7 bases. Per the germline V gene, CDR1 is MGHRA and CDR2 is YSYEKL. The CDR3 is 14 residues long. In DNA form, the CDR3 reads TGCGCCAGCAGCCCCCGACAGGGGGGTGAAAAACTGTTTTTT. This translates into CASSPRQGGEKLFF.

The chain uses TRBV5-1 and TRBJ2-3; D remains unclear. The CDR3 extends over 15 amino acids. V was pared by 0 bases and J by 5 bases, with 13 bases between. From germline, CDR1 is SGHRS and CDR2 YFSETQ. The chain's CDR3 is CASSLDLEEEDTQYF. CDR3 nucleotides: TGCGCCAGCAGCTTGGATCTAGAAGAGGAAGATACGCAGTATTTT.

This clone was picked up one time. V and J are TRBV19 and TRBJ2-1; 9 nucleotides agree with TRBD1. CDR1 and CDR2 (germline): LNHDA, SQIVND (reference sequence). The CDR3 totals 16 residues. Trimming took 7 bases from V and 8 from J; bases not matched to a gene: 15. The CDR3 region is CASKDSGTGIVHEQFF. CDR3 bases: TGTGCCAGTAAGGACTCCGGGACAGGGATTGTCCATGAGCAGTTCTTC.

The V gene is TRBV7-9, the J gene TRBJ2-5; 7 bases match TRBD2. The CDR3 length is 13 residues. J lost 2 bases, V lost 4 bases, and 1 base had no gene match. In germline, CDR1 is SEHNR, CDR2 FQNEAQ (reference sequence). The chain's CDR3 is CASSSGRQETQYF. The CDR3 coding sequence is TGTGCCAGCAGCTCCGGGAGGCAAGAGACCCAGTACTTC.

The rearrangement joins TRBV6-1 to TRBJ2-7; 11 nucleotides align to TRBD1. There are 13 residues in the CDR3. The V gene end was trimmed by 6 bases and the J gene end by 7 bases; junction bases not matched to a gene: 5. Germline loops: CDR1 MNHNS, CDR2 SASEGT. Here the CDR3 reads CASRDRGRGEQYF. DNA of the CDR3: TGTGCCAGCAGGGACAGGGGGCGCGGGGAGCAGTACTTC.

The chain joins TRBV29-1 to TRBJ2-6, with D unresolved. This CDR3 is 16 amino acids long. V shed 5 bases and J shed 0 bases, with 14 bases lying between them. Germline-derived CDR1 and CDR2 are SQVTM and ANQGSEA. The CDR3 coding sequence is TGCAGCGTTCTCGCCAAAGCAAGCTCTGGGGCCAACGTCCTGACTTTC. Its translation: CSVLAKASSGANVLTF.

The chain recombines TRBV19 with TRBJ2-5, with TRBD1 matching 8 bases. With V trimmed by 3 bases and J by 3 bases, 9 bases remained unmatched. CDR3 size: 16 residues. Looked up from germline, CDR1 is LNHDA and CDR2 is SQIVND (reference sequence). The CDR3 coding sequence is TGTGCCAGTAGTATGTTCTGGGACAGGACCGAAGAGACCCAGTACTTC. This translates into CASSMFWDRTEETQYF. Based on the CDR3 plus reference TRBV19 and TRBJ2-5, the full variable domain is DGGITQSPKYLFRKEGQNVTLSCEQNLNHDAMYWYRQDPGQGLRLIYYSQIVNDFQKGDIAEGYSVSREKKESFPLTVTSAQKNPTAFYLCASSMFWDRTEETQYFGPGTRLLVL.

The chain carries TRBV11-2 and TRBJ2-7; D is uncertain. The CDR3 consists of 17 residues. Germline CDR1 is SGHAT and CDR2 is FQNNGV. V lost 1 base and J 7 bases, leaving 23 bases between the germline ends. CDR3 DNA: TGTGCCAGCAGCTTAGGGTCGGTGGGCTGGGTTGAGAAAGAGCAGTACTTC. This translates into CASSLGSVGWVEKEQYF.

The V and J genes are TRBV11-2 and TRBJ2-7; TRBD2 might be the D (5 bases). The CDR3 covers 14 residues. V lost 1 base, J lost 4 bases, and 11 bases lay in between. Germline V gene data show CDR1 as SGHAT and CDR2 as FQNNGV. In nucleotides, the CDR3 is TGTGCCAGCAGCTTAGCGGGAACTCATTACGAGCAGTACTTC. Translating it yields CASSLAGTHYEQYF. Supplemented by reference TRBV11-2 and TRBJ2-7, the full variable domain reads EAGVAQSPRYKIIEKRQSVAFWCNPISGHATLYWYQQILGQGPKLLIQFQNNGVVDDSQLPKDRFSAERLKGVDSTLKIQPAKLEDSAVYLCASSLAGTHYEQYFGPGTRLTVT.

DNA of the CDR3: TGTGCCATCAGTGAGTCGGGAAGGGGTACTGAAGCTTTCTTT. It codes for CAISESGRGTEAFF. This rearrangement joins TRBV10-3 to TRBJ1-1, with D possibly matching TRBD1 (5 bases). The CDR3 loop spans 14 amino acids. V lost 0 bases, J lost 5 bases, and 10 bases lay in between. CDR1 and CDR2 from the germline V gene are ENHRY and SYGVKD.

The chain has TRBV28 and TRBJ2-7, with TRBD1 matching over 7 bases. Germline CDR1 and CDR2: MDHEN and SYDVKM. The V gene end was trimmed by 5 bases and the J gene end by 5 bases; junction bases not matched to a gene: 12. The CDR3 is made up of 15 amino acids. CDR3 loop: CASSRRTGSGNEQYF. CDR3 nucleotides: TGTGCCAGCAGTCGTCGGACAGGTTCGGGGAACGAGCAGTACTTC.

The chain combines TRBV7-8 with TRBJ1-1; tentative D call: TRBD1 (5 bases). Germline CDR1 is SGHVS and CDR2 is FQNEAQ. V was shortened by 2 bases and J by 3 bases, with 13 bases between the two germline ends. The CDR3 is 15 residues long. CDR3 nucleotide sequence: TGTGCCAGCAGCTTATTAGGGGTACGTGACACTGAAGCTTTCTTT. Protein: CASSLLGVRDTEAFF.